This TCR beta chain was captured in a study of cytomegalovirus exposure and HLA in healthy donors. Study-level points and caveats: As was reported, the classifier diagnosed cytomegalovirus status with high specificity and sensitivity.

The CDR3 contains 14 residues. Trimming took 0 bases from V and 3 from J, leaving 9 bases between them. CDR1 and CDR2 from the germline V gene are SGHTS and YDEGEE. Worth noting for this clone: Antigen: not known.

Some clones are missing from TCRdb's copy, which holds only in-frame ones; the method was immunoSEQ multiplex PCR. The profile covers around 74,000 clones, with over 80% appearing a single time and about 3% taken by the ten largest. The chain joins TRBV5-8 to TRBJ1-2, with D possibly matching TRBD1 (5 bases). The receptor was derived from a man aged 25-40 years in good health and CMV-seronegative. The sample comprised PBMCs. The CDR3 region is CASSLAGGDYGYTF. The CDR3 coding sequence is TGTGCCAGCAGCTTGGCCGGGGGTGACTATGGCTACACCTTC.